This T cell receptor (beta chain) was captured by sequencing in a study of T-cell reconstitution after alpha-beta-depleted transplantation in children. Remarks on this clonotype: Its antigen is not known.

The CDR3 covers 16 residues. V trimming: 2 bases; J trimming: 5 bases; junction bases outside the gene matches: 12. Germline values: CDR1 MGHRA, CDR2 YSYEKL. TCRbeta library preparation incorporated unique molecular identifiers. TCRdb reanalysed the PCR reads using MiXCR and keeps one entry per CDR3 protein. The data show 550,000 to 600,000 distinct CDR3 sequences, roughly 23% seen once. Study-wide points: Several hundred expanded graft clones reportedly supplied alpha-beta T cells about two months after transplant. Surviving recipient T cells and intrathymic progenitors accounted for some patients' high TCRbeta diversity at day 60.

The chain uses TRBV4-1 and TRBJ2-7; TRBD2 aligns across 7 bases. This sequence originates from a boy younger than two who had a stem cell transplant for acute myeloid leukemia, so the T cells may come from the graft donor. The material sequenced was PBMCs, mostly from graft donor cells, taken 360 days after TCRalphabeta/CD19-depleted stem cell transplant. The CDR3 DNA reads as TGCGCCAGCAGCCAAATTGCTGAGTGGACTAGTCACGAGCAGTACTTC. This gives the protein CASSQIAEWTSHEQYF.